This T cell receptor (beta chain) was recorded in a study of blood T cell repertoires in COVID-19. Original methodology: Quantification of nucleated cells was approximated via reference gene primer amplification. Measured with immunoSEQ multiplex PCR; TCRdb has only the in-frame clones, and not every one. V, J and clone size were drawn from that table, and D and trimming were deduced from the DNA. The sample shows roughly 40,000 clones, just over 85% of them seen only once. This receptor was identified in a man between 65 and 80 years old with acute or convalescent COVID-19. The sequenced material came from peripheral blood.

Here the CDR3 reads CASSRDSFYGYTF. DNA for the CDR3: TGTGCCAGCAGCCGGGACAGCTTCTATGGCTACACCTTC. The rearrangement joins TRBV3-1 (or the pseudogene TRBV3-2) to TRBJ1-2; 7 bases align to TRBD1. CDR3 length: 13 residues. Unmatched junction bases numbered 3, after V lost 4 bases and J lost 4 bases. Per the germline V gene, CDR1 is LGHDT and CDR2 is YNNKEL (reference sequence).